This TCR beta chain originates from a study of blood T cell repertoires in COVID-19 (dated by TCRdb to 2020 to 2021). With regard to the full study: Samples from collaborators originated in the United States, Italy and Spain and spanned both the acute and convalescent phases of COVID-19. The prospective study material was composed of cDNA or gDNA derived from T cells, B-cell-depleted T cells, or PBMCs. Deeply sampled blood TCRbeta repertoires from subjects exposed to, actively infected with, or recovered from COVID-19 were included in the dataset. The repertoires were released in a freely available public database intended as a resource for research on the immune response to SARS-CoV-2. Samples were obtained from the ongoing ImmuneRACE study (first 160 participants) and from 1,254 subjects provided by 6 global collaborators. Nearly every sample came with metadata listing a de-identified subject ID, COVID-19 status, age in years and sex. Where available, HLA class I and class II types were taken from metadata supplied by the sample provider and were not determined by assay-based typing. Results the study describes overall, beyond this receptor: How much clinical and demographic metadata was included differed by source and by participant, and the metadata was provided uncurated.

TCRbeta CDR3 regions were amplified from genomic DNA by means of the immunoSEQ Assay, a bias-controlled multiplex PCR. Processing in the source paper ran as follows. The number of nucleated cells in each sample was estimated by amplification of reference gene primers within the assay. Sequence reads were collapsed and filtered to measure the absolute abundance of every unique TCRbeta CDR3 rearrangement. For each sample, productive Simpson clonality was calculated by taking the square root of Simpson's diversity index across productive rearrangements. As stored in TCRdb, this immuneACCESS dataset retains in-frame rearrangements with V and J assigned. A fraction of the clones does not appear; measured against another copy, unresolved V genes explain less than half of the discrepancy, and the remainder lacks a known reason. V, J and clone size are those of that table, while D and trimming were read from the DNA. The sample records fewer than 350,000 clones, approximately 81% of which are singletons. The top ten clones comprise 2.5% to 3.5% of the sample.

Concerning this clone: The specificity of this receptor is unknown. Base qualities are missing; no much larger clone stands one base away.

The collaborating institutions used their own protocols to collect whole blood in K2EDTA tubes. Collaborator samples were shipped for TCRbeta analysis as frozen whole blood, isolated PBMCs, or DNA extracted from either sample type. The sequence derives from a woman aged 55-70 years with active or convalescent COVID-19. The specimen was peripheral blood.

At the DNA level, the sequence is TGTGCCAGTAGTATTACAGGGAGCTCCTATAATTCACCCCTCCACTTT. The resulting protein is CASSITGSSYNSPLHF. The chain is encoded by TRBV19 joined to TRBJ1-6, with TRBD1 perhaps the D gene, on 6 matching bases. From the cysteine up to the phenylalanine, the CDR3 has a length of 16 residues. The kept DNA is CDR3 alone, 48 bases in frame from the first base. Reading the germline V gene (reference sequence) gives CDR1 LNHDA and CDR2 SQIVND. V gives up 3 bases and J gives up 0 bases, and the segment between their germline ends measures 9 bases.